This T cell receptor beta chain was sequenced during a study of blood T cell repertoires in COVID-19. Study-wide context: There were acute and convalescent COVID-19 samples, and they came from the United States, Italy and Spain. Nucleic acid was either cDNA or gDNA, and it came from T cells, B-cell-depleted T cells, or PBMCs.

As handled by the study authors: Amplification from reference gene primers served as the basis for estimated nucleated cell counts. TCRdb's table, derived via immunoSEQ multiplex PCR, lists solely in-frame clones and lacks some. Clonal size and the V and J genes are those of that table, whereas D and trimming came from the DNA. The sample includes 200,000 or so clones, 86% seen only once; the top ten take about 2%. CDR3 length equals 17 residues. The V segment lost 2 bases and the J segment 1 base; nucleotides outside the gene matches: 10. Germline CDR1 LGHNA, CDR2 YSLEER. The sequencing sample was made of peripheral blood. The chain combines TRBV4-3 with TRBJ2-7, with 8 nucleotides matching TRBD2. The receptor comes from a woman aged 50 to 60 with acute or convalescent COVID-19. CDR3 DNA: TGCGCCAGCAGCCAAAGTCTGCTTAGCGGGGTATCCTACGAGCAGTACTTC. Its protein is CASSQSLLSGVSYEQYF.